The 31 T cell receptor beta chains in this list originate from one sample, sequenced in a study of T cells in Graves' hyperthyroidism and ophthalmopathy. Amplified TCR beta CDR3 regions derived from RNA transcripts. The TCR CDR3 was amplified in a first-round RT-PCR using the HTBI primer set. TCRdb passed the multiplex PCR reads through MiXCR, listing each CDR3 protein once. The profile shows 400,000 to 600,000 distinct CDR3 sequences, 15% to 20% of them singletons. Material for sequencing was blood. These receptors came from a woman in her thirties with Graves' ophthalmopathy.

The genes are TRBV20-1 and TRBJ2-1, with D unresolved. Germline loops: CDR1 DFQATT, CDR2 SNEGSKA (reference sequence). This CDR3 has 13 residues. The V gene lost 4 bases and the J gene lost 9 bases, with 16 bases spanning the gap. CDR3 sequence reads: CSAKLGSGGEQFF. For the CDR3, the DNA is TGCAGTGCTAAATTGGGCAGTGGCGGTGAGCAGTTCTTC.

V gene TRBV5-1 combines with J gene TRBJ2-3; 8 nucleotides line up with TRBD2. The CDR3 is made up of 18 amino acids. Germline assignment: CDR1 SGHRS and CDR2 YFSETQ. J lost 4 bases, V lost 4 bases, and 17 bases had no gene match. The CDR3 reads CASSLYLAETSAADTQYF. CDR3 in DNA: TGCGCCAGCAGCCTCTACCTCGCGGAGACTAGCGCCGCAGATACGCAGTATTTT. Complete variable domain (other parts from reference TRBV5-1 and TRBJ2-3): KAGVTQTPRYLIKTRGQQVTLSCSPISGHRSVSWYQQTPGQGLQFLFEYFSETQRNKGNFPGRFSGRQFSNSRSEMNVSTLELGDSALYLCASSLYLAETSAADTQYFGPGTRLTVL.

Ten or more counts support this clonotype. This sequence joins TRBV7-8 and TRBJ1-6, with a tentative D call TRBD1 (6 bases). This CDR3 has 15 residues. CDR1 is SGHVS, CDR2 FQNEAQ, per germline. Trimming removed 5 bases at V and 3 bases at J, with 11 bases between. The CDR3 nucleotides are TGTGCCAGCAGCCCCGGACAGAGCTATAATTCACCCCTCCACTTT. It specifies CASSPGQSYNSPLHF.

The J gene is TRBJ1-4, the V gene TRBV12-3 or TRBV12-4; TRBD1 matches at 8 bases. The CDR3 contains 17 residues. The V gene end was trimmed by 7 bases and the J gene end by 4 bases; junction bases not matched to a gene: 14. This CDR3 is CASTSWDRMLNNEKLFF. CDR3 bases: TGTGCCAGCACTTCTTGGGACAGGATGCTGAATAATGAAAAACTGTTTTTT.

In this sample, this clonotype turned up many times. The chain combines TRBV7-3 with TRBJ2-1; 12 nucleotides agree with TRBD1. Unmatched junction bases numbered 9, after V lost 5 bases and J lost 4 bases. The CDR3 has 17 amino acids. Germline V gives CDR1 SGHTA, CDR2 FQGTGA. In DNA form, the CDR3 reads TGTGCCAGCAGCGACACCGGGACAGGGGGCCTATACAATGAGCAGTTCTTC. Amino acids: CASSDTGTGGLYNEQFF.

This clonotype was observed at least ten times. V is TRBV7-2 and J is TRBJ2-7; 11 positions match TRBD2. The germline CDR1 and CDR2 sequences are SGHTA and FQGNSA. With 4 bases clipped from V and 4 bases from J, the junction kept 15 bases outside the gene matches. The CDR3 consists of 18 residues. The CDR3 nucleotides read TGTGCCAGCAGCTCACCGGGGCTAGCGGGAGGAATTCCTTACGAGCAGTACTTC. Protein sequence: CASSSPGLAGGIPYEQYF. The full variable domain, completed using reference TRBV7-2 and TRBJ2-7, is GAGVSQSPSNKVTEKGKDVELRCDPISGHTALYWYRQSLGQGLEFLIYFQGNSAPDKSGLPSDRFSAERTGGSVSTLTIQRTQQEDSAVYLCASSSPGLAGGIPYEQYFGPGTRLTVT.

As for this clonotype: This may come from a read error, since a much larger clone is one base off. This chain uses TRBV20-1 with TRBJ2-5; 8 bases line up with TRBD2. Trimming removed 5 bases from V and 9 bases from J; junction bases left unmatched: 17. The length of the CDR3 is 15 residues. Germline V gene lookup returns CDR1 DFQATT and CDR2 SNEGSKA (reference sequence). The CDR3 sequence is CSAGVRGAGMLAQYF. CDR3 nucleotide sequence: TGCAGTGCTGGAGTGCGGGGGGCAGGGATGCTGGCCCAGTACTTC.

This clonotype was observed a few times. The genes are TRBV9 and TRBJ2-1; 8 bases fit TRBD2. The CDR3 totals 15 residues. Trimming removed 1 base from V and 4 bases from J; junction bases left unmatched: 4. The germline V gene encodes CDR1 SGDLS and CDR2 YYNGEE. The CDR3 is CASSVNSGRYNEQFF. For the CDR3, the DNA is TGTGCCAGCAGCGTAAACAGCGGGAGATACAATGAGCAGTTCTTC.

The sample holds many counts of this clonotype. J is TRBJ2-7 and V is TRBV7-3, with 7 bases aligning to TRBD2. The V gene's germline CDR1 is SGHTA and CDR2 FQGTGA. V lost 4 bases, J lost 0 bases, and 3 bases stayed unmatched. This CDR3 is built from 14 residues. The CDR3 sequence: CASSSSGVSYEQYF. For the CDR3, the DNA is TGTGCCAGCAGCTCAAGCGGGGTCTCCTACGAGCAGTACTTC.

Ten or more counts support this clonotype. This chain uses TRBV27 with TRBJ2-1, with 14 positions matching TRBD2. This CDR3 has 19 residues. With 1 base clipped from V and 1 base from J, the junction kept 6 bases outside the gene matches. The germline gives CDR1 MNHEY, CDR2 SMNVEV (reference sequence). The DNA for the CDR3 is TGTGCCAGCAGTTTATATAGACTAGCGGGAGGGGGGTCCTACAATGAGCAGTTCTTC. As protein: CASSLYRLAGGGSYNEQFF.

This clonotype has ten or more counts. The chain has TRBV3-1 and TRBJ2-7; D might be TRBD1 or TRBD2, each matching 6 bases. CDR3 length: 18 amino acids. Trimming took 4 bases from V and 7 from J, leaving 29 bases between them. Germline assignment: CDR1 LGHDT and CDR2 YNNKEL (reference sequence). The CDR3 reads CASSPLTAQGTAQGEQYF. CDR3 DNA sequence: TGTGCCAGCAGCCCCTTAACGGCGCAGGGGACTGCTCAAGGAGAGCAGTACTTC.

The rearrangement joins TRBV7-8 to TRBJ1-6, with D possibly matching TRBD1 (5 bases). Germline V gene data show CDR1 as SGHVS and CDR2 as FQNEAQ. Trimming removed 5 bases from V and 7 bases from J, with 12 bases in between. CDR3 length equals 14 residues. The CDR3 DNA is TGTGCCAGCAGCCAACGGGACGGAAATTCACCCCTCCACTTT. This translates into CASSQRDGNSPLHF.

This clonotype was counted ten times or more. The genes are TRBV29-1 and TRBJ2-7, with 11 bases lining up with TRBD1. The CDR3 spans 12 residues. From germline, CDR1 is SQVTM and CDR2 ANQGSEA. V was pared by 5 bases and J by 6 bases, with 3 bases of the junction left unmatched. The chain's CDR3 is CSVRDRGVEQYF. The DNA of the CDR3 is TGCAGCGTTCGGGACAGGGGGGTCGAGCAGTACTTC.

This clonotype was recorded once. The chain recombines TRBV20-1 with TRBJ1-1; 7 nucleotides agree with TRBD1. In germline, CDR1 is DFQATT, CDR2 SNEGSKA (reference sequence). The CDR3 loop spans 17 amino acids. In DNA form, the CDR3 reads TGCGAAAGTTCCCGCCTCAGGGGGTCATCTATGAACACTGAAGCTTTCTTT. This encodes CESSRLRGSSMNTEAFF.

In its sample, this clonotype was seen many times. V is TRBV5-1 and J is TRBJ1-6; D is unclear. The CDR3 spans 15 residues. V was cut by 1 base and J by 9 bases, with 14 bases left in between. The germline CDR1 and CDR2 sequences are SGHRS and YFSETQ. In DNA form, the CDR3 reads TGCGCCAGCAGCTTGACGGGAGGATTCTCTTCACCCCTCCACTTT. Its protein product is CASSLTGGFSSPLHF.

The chain links TRBV20-1 to TRBJ2-7; TRBD1 aligns across 9 bases. The CDR3 covers 15 residues. Germline V gives CDR1 DFQATT, CDR2 SNEGSKA (reference sequence). With V trimmed by 3 bases and J by 0 bases, 6 bases remained unmatched. The CDR3 region has the DNA TGCAGTGCTAGGGAAGACAGGGGGAGCTCCTACGAGCAGTACTTC. Translation gives CSAREDRGSSYEQYF.

This chain joins TRBV28 and TRBJ1-6, with no clear D. CDR1 MDHEN and CDR2 SYDVKM come from the germline V gene. Trimming removed 5 bases at V and 9 bases at J, with 14 bases between. This CDR3 is 14 amino acids long. The CDR3 loop is CASSVAPWGSPLHF. The DNA for the CDR3 is TGTGCCAGCAGTGTAGCGCCTTGGGGTTCACCCCTCCACTTT. Drawing the rest from reference TRBV28 and TRBJ1-6, the complete variable domain is DVKVTQSSRYLVKRTGEKVFLECVQDMDHENMFWYRQDPGLGLRLIYFSYDVKMKEKGDIPEGYSVSREKKERFSLILESASTNQTSMYLCASSVAPWGSPLHFGNGTRLTVT.

This clonotype was seen repeatedly, ten times or more. The chain is built from TRBV20-1 and TRBJ2-5; D possibly matches TRBD1 or TRBD2 (5 bases each). CDR1 and CDR2 from the germline V gene are DFQATT and SNEGSKA (reference sequence). Trimming removed 6 bases at V and 4 bases at J, with 15 bases between. This CDR3 is 13 amino acids long. The CDR3 loop is CSAGTRVRETQYF. CDR3 DNA sequence: TGCAGTGCAGGGACCAGGGTTCGAGAGACCCAGTACTTC.

This clonotype came up many times. This chain connects TRBV7-3 to TRBJ1-1, with D uncertain. Germline CDR1 reads SGHTA; CDR2 reads FQGTGA. The CDR3 covers 14 residues. The germline V and J ends were trimmed by 0 bases and 6 bases, with 11 bases remaining between them. DNA of the CDR3: TGTGCCAGCAGCTTAACACCAGGTTGGGCTGAAGCTTTCTTT. Translating it yields CASSLTPGWAEAFF.

CDR3 bases: TGTGCCAGCAGCGTAGAGGGGAACCAAGAGACCCAGTACTTC. Its protein product is CASSVEGNQETQYF. This chain links TRBV9 with TRBJ2-5, with TRBD1 as a possible D gene (5 bases). Germline CDR1 SGDLS, CDR2 YYNGEE. Trimming removed 0 bases from V and 0 bases from J, with 6 bases in between. The CDR3 has 14 amino acids.

This clonotype showed up many times. V usage is TRBV28 and J usage is TRBJ2-2; no firm D call. The CDR3 contains 16 residues. Trimming took 5 bases from V and 0 from J, leaving 13 bases between them. The V gene's germline CDR1 is MDHEN and CDR2 SYDVKM. CDR3 sequence reads: CASSLRLTANTGELFF. For the CDR3, the DNA is TGTGCCAGCAGTCTGAGACTTACCGCGAACACCGGGGAGCTGTTTTTT. The whole variable domain, filled in from reference TRBV28 and TRBJ2-2, reads DVKVTQSSRYLVKRTGEKVFLECVQDMDHENMFWYRQDPGLGLRLIYFSYDVKMKEKGDIPEGYSVSREKKERFSLILESASTNQTSMYLCASSLRLTANTGELFFGEGSRLTVL.

Only a few counts were recorded for this clonotype. This chain joins TRBV28 and TRBJ2-6; 13 bases are shared with TRBD2. Trimming at V came to 4 bases and at J to 3 bases, leaving 3 bases not matched to a gene. This CDR3 contains 17 residues. Germline V gene lookup returns CDR1 MDHEN and CDR2 SYDVKM. CDR3 sequence (DNA): TGTGCCAGCAGTTGGACTAGCGGGAGTTTTGGGGCCAACGTCCTGACTTTC. The encoded protein is CASSWTSGSFGANVLTF.

The chain uses TRBV7-2 and TRBJ1-1; weak D call: TRBD1 (6 bases). Germline CDR1 and CDR2: SGHTA and FQGNSA. The CDR3 is made up of 14 amino acids. Trimming took off 3 bases at V and 4 bases at J, with 12 bases between the two ends. CDR3 bases: TGTGCCAGCAGCTTTCTAACAGGGTGCACTGAAGCTTTCTTT. Protein sequence: CASSFLTGCTEAFF.

This clonotype was counted many times. This rearrangement joins TRBV28 to TRBJ1-2; no reliable D call. The CDR3 is 14 amino acids. V lost 3 bases and J lost 5, with 13 bases in between. Germline-derived CDR1 and CDR2 are MDHEN and SYDVKM. The CDR3 DNA follows: TGTGCCAGCAGTTTGGCGACGGATCTTTATGGCTACACCTTC. Amino acids: CASSLATDLYGYTF.

This clonotype was seen a handful of times. The gene calls are TRBV9 and TRBJ2-3, with 8 bases aligning to TRBD2. The CDR3 has 15 amino acids. V trimming: 2 bases; J trimming: 4 bases; junction bases outside the gene matches: 6. Germline assignment: CDR1 SGDLS and CDR2 YYNGEE. As DNA, the CDR3 is TGTGCCAGCAGCGTTACTAGCGGACTCCCAGATACGCAGTATTTT. This sequence encodes CASSVTSGLPDTQYF.

V and J are TRBV5-6 and TRBJ1-4; 9 bases fit TRBD1. Germline CDR1 is SGHDT and CDR2 is YYEEEE. The CDR3 consists of 14 residues. V was clipped by 1 base and J by 6 bases; unmatched bases: 1. The CDR3 spells CASSLNRGHEKLFF. The CDR3 DNA reads TGTGCCAGCAGCTTGAACAGGGGGCATGAAAAACTGTTTTTT.

This clonotype was observed many times. The chain couples TRBV28 to TRBJ2-7; TRBD1 might be the D (6 bases). V gave up 8 bases and J gave up 7 bases, with 18 bases separating them. CDR1 MDHEN and CDR2 SYDVKM come from the germline V gene. This CDR3 region has 13 residues. The CDR3 region has the DNA TGTGCCAGCTGCCAGGGGAAGGTGGGGGAGCAGTACTTC. Its protein product is CASCQGKVGEQYF.

In its sample, this clonotype was seen many times. The J gene is TRBJ2-7, the V gene TRBV5-1; D assignment may be TRBD1 or TRBD2 (5 bases each). V lost 5 bases, J lost 2 bases, and 14 bases lay in between. The length of the CDR3 is 14 residues. The germline V gene encodes CDR1 SGHRS and CDR2 YFSETQ. The CDR3 nucleotides read TGCGCCAGCAGACGCCGGGACGGCACCTACGAGCAGTACTTC. It specifies CASRRRDGTYEQYF.

This clonotype was picked up many times. The rearrangement joins TRBV20-1 to TRBJ2-3; no reliable D call. The CDR3 loop spans 14 amino acids. Germline V CDR1 and CDR2: DFQATT, SNEGSKA (reference sequence). V shed 2 bases and J shed 1 base, with 10 bases lying between them. The CDR3 DNA follows: TGCAGTGCTAGACCCCCTAGTGGCACAGATACGCAGTATTTT. Its protein is CSARPPSGTDTQYF.

The chain joins TRBV25-1 to TRBJ1-1; D might be TRBD1 (5 bases). The V end was cut by 6 bases, the J end by 1 base, with 12 bases between. CDR3 length equals 14 residues. Looked up from germline, CDR1 is MGHDK and CDR2 is SYGVNS. The CDR3 region is CASRLHQGNTEAFF. The CDR3 nucleotides read TGTGCCAGCAGGCTCCACCAGGGGAACACTGAAGCTTTCTTT. The variable domain in full, with the rest retrieved from reference TRBV25-1 and TRBJ1-1, is EADIYQTPRYLVIGTGKKITLECSQTMGHDKMYWYQQDPGMELHLIHYSYGVNSTEKGDLSSESTVSRIRTEHFPLTLESARPSHTSQYLCASRLHQGNTEAFFGQGTRLTVV.

The chain links TRBV11-2 to TRBJ2-5; D possibly corresponds to TRBD2 (5 bases). Per germline, CDR1 SGHAT and CDR2 FQNNGV. The CDR3 is 15 residues long. V shed 5 bases and J shed 0 bases, with 13 bases lying between them. The CDR3 is CASSGWPGNQETQYF. The CDR3 DNA reads as TGTGCCAGCAGCGGGTGGCCGGGGAACCAAGAGACCCAGTACTTC.